This T cell receptor beta chain stems from a study of beta chain features in type 1 diabetes. V gave up 4 bases and J gave up 4 bases, with 13 bases separating them. Per the germline V gene, CDR1 is MNHEY and CDR2 is SVGAGI. The CDR3 loop spans 14 amino acids. Expressed TCRB transcripts were sequenced because the isolated RNA had all been reverse transcribed beforehand. This table comes from immunoSEQ multiplex PCR, and its TCRdb copy is limited to in-frame clones, with some not included. The repertoire holds over 120,000 clones, with 10% as singletons. The sequenced sample was naive CD4+ T cells from blood. This receptor was taken from a man aged 18 to 29 in good health. The rearrangement uses TRBV6-5 and TRBJ1-2; D might be TRBD1 (6 bases). DNA of the CDR3: TGTGCCAGCAGTTCAAGGACAGCGCCCTATGGCTACACCTTC. Its protein is CASSSRTAPYGYTF.